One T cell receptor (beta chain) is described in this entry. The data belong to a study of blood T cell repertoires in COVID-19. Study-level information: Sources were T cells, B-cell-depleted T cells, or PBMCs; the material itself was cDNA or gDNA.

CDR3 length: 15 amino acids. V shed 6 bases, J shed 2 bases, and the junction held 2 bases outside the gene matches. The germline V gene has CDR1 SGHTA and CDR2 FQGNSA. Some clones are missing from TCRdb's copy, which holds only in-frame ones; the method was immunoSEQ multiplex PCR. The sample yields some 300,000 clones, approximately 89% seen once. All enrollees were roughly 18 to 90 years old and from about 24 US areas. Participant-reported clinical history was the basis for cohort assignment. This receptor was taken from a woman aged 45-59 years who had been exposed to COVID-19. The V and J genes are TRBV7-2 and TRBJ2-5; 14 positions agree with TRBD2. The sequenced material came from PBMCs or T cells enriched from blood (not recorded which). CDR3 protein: CASSRLAGGQETQYF. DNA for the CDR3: TGTGCCAGCAGTCGACTAGCGGGGGGGCAAGAGACCCAGTACTTC.